These 18 T cell receptor beta chains were all obtained from the same sample, sequenced in a study of blood T cell repertoires in COVID-19. Repertoires were generated with immunoSEQ multiplex PCR, while TCRdb's copy carries only in-frame clones and drops some. The sample includes some 260,000 clones, over 65% of them seen just once. What was sequenced was peripheral blood. The receptors derive from a woman of 80 years or more with acute or convalescent COVID-19.

The chain uses TRBV5-4 and TRBJ1-6; D is undetermined. CDR1 and CDR2 from the germline V gene are SGHNT and YYREEE (reference sequence). CDR3 length: 15 residues. Trimming left V 4 bases short and J 2 bases short, with 10 bases between. The CDR3 loop reads CASSTAGTYNSPLHF. DNA for the CDR3: TGTGCCAGCAGCACGGCAGGAACCTATAATTCACCCCTCCACTTT.

A few counts support this clone. The chain recombines TRBV19 with TRBJ1-6; 10 bases align to TRBD1. Germline assignment: CDR1 LNHDA and CDR2 SQIVND (reference sequence). CDR3 size: 16 residues. V was pared by 2 bases and J by 4 bases, with 2 bases of the junction left unmatched. CDR3 loop: CASSIRDRGYNSPLHF. The CDR3 nucleotides read TGTGCCAGTAGTATAAGGGACAGGGGATATAATTCACCCCTCCACTTT.

The count of this clone is one. This chain joins TRBV3-1 (or the pseudogene TRBV3-2) and TRBJ1-4, with 11 bases aligning to TRBD1. The germline V gene has CDR1 LGHDT and CDR2 YNNKEL (reference sequence). V shed 0 bases and J 10 bases; nucleotides not matched to a gene: 7. There are 16 residues in the CDR3. The chain's CDR3 is CASSQDGTGGSGKLFF. The CDR3 DNA is TGTGCCAGCAGCCAAGACGGGACAGGGGGGTCGGGAAAACTGTTTTTT.

As concerns this clone: At one boundary the junction diverges from the germline segment, which might be a read error. V is TRBV2 and J is TRBJ2-7; weak D call: TRBD1 (5 bases). CDR1 SNHLY and CDR2 FYNNEI come from the germline V gene. The CDR3 covers 10 residues. The CDR3 DNA sequence: TGTGCCAGCAGTGAACAGGGTTCGAACTTC. Its translation: CASSEQGSNF.

The chain has TRBV7-2 and TRBJ2-3; 7 bases are a match to TRBD1. Germline CDR1 reads SGHTA; CDR2 reads FQGNSA. With 5 bases clipped from V and 1 base from J, the junction kept 3 bases outside the gene matches. The CDR3 runs to 14 residues. CDR3 nucleotides: TGTGCCAGCAGCGCTGGACAGGGCACAGATACGCAGTATTTT. Amino acids: CASSAGQGTDTQYF.

This clone turned up a few times. CDR3 nucleotides: TGTGCCAGCAGTCGCCCTGGGCAGAACACTGAAGCTTTCTTT. It encodes CASSRPGQNTEAFF. This rearrangement joins TRBV6-6 to TRBJ1-1; D unresolved. The CDR3 length is 14 residues. Trimming cost V 5 bases and J 1 base, with 11 bases left between them. Per the germline V gene, CDR1 is MNHNY and CDR2 is SVGAGI (reference sequence).

DNA for the CDR3: TGTGCCAGCAGCTGGGGGGGGACTGAAGCTTTCTTT. It encodes CASSWGGTEAFF. This chain links TRBV5-4 with TRBJ1-1; weak D call: TRBD1 (5 bases). Trimming shortened V by 3 bases and J by 5 bases, and 8 bases separated the two germline ends. Germline values: CDR1 SGHNT, CDR2 YYREEE (reference sequence). CDR3 size: 12 residues.

This clone was counted once. The chain employs TRBV19 and TRBJ2-2; the match to TRBD2 covers 11 bases. CDR1 and CDR2 (germline): LNHDA, SQIVND (reference sequence). The CDR3 is made up of 17 amino acids. V gave up 6 bases and J gave up 0 bases; unmatched junction bases: 6. In nucleotides, the CDR3 is TGTGCCAGTAGCAGTACTAGCGGGAGACCGAACACCGGGGAGCTGTTTTTT. Protein: CASSSTSGRPNTGELFF.

DNA for the CDR3: TGTGCCAGCTCACCACGCAGGGGCGATGAGCAGTTCTTC. Translating it yields CASSPRRGDEQFF. This chain links TRBV18 with TRBJ2-1, with a weak D call TRBD1 (6 bases). Germline assignment: CDR1 KGHSH and CDR2 LQKENI. The V end was cut by 1 base, the J end by 8 bases, with 9 bases between. The length of the CDR3 is 13 residues.

This clone was seen once. The rearrangement links TRBV6-5 to TRBJ2-5; D may be TRBD1 (6 bases). Germline values: CDR1 MNHEY, CDR2 SVGAGI. V lost 2 bases and J lost 1, with 11 bases in between. CDR3 length: 15 amino acids. Written as DNA, the CDR3 is TGTGCCAGCAGTTACGGGGGCTACAGCCAAGAGACCCAGTACTTC. Its translation is CASSYGGYSQETQYF.

The chain joins TRBV15 to TRBJ1-3; D may be TRBD1 (5 bases). Germline V gene lookup returns CDR1 LNHNV and CDR2 YYDKDF (reference sequence). CDR3 length: 14 residues. V dropped 1 base and J dropped 4 bases, with 8 bases sitting between them. The CDR3 here is CATSRGTRGNTIYF. CDR3 coding DNA: TGTGCCACCAGCAGAGGGACAAGAGGAAACACCATATATTTT.

V and J are TRBV27 and TRBJ2-2; 8 positions agree with TRBD2. Looked up from germline, CDR1 is MNHEY and CDR2 is SMNVEV (reference sequence). The J segment lost 2 bases and the V segment lost 9 bases, leaving 8 bases of the junction unmatched. The CDR3 extends over 15 amino acids. CDR3 sequence reads: CASRTGGRNTGELFF. The CDR3 DNA follows: TGTGCCAGTCGAACGGGGGGGCGCAACACCGGGGAGCTGTTTTTT.

This clone is a singleton in its sample. The chain employs TRBV30 and TRBJ1-1; tentative D call: TRBD1 (6 bases). V gave up 2 bases and J gave up 0 bases, with 10 bases separating them. The CDR3 spans 14 residues. Germline CDR1 is GTSNPN and CDR2 is SVGIG (reference sequence). The CDR3 sequence is CAWSRGQLNTEAFF. The CDR3 DNA follows: TGTGCCTGGAGTAGGGGACAACTGAACACTGAAGCTTTCTTT. Full variable domain (remainder filled in from reference TRBV30 and TRBJ1-1): SQTIHQWPATLVQPVGSPLSLECTVEGTSNPNLYWYRQAAGRGLQLLFYSVGIGQISSEVPQNLSASRPQDRQFILSSKKLLLSDSGFYLCAWSRGQLNTEAFFGQGTRLTVV.

V usage is TRBV10-3 and J usage is TRBJ1-1; TRBD1 matches 8 bases. Germline V gene data show CDR1 as ENHRY and CDR2 as SYGVKD. The trim removed 6 bases at V and 5 bases at J, leaving 8 bases unmatched. The CDR3 has 14 residues. CDR3 sequence (DNA): TGTGCCATCAGGCCGGACAGGGAGGGTACTGAAGCTTTCTTT. It yields the protein CAIRPDREGTEAFF.

A few counts support this clone. The gene calls are TRBV7-9 and TRBJ2-1, with 7 bases lining up with TRBD2. The germline gives CDR1 SEHNR, CDR2 FQNEAQ (reference sequence). With 8 bases clipped from V and 3 bases from J, the junction kept 13 bases outside the gene matches. This CDR3 region has 16 residues. The CDR3 DNA is TGTGCCAGCCAACCGGGCGGCGGGAGCATCTACAATGAGCAGTTCTTC. Its translation: CASQPGGGSIYNEQFF.

This clone was recorded once. The V and J genes are TRBV7-2 and TRBJ2-1; D possibly corresponds to TRBD2 (5 bases). The CDR3 extends over 14 amino acids. Trimming removed 5 bases at V and 5 bases at J, with 13 bases between. Germline V gives CDR1 SGHTA, CDR2 FQGNSA. CDR3 in amino acids: CASSPRLGDNEQFF. DNA for the CDR3: TGTGCCAGCAGCCCTCGACTGGGAGACAATGAGCAGTTCTTC.

CDR3: CASSQVDSPATEAFF. DNA of the CDR3: TGTGCCAGCAGCCAAGTGGACAGCCCAGCCACTGAAGCTTTCTTT. The J gene is TRBJ1-1, the V gene TRBV3-1 (or the pseudogene TRBV3-2); tentatively, D is TRBD1 (6 bases). Looked up from germline, CDR1 is LGHDT and CDR2 is YNNKEL (reference sequence). CDR3 length: 15 amino acids. The germline V and J ends were trimmed by 1 base and 4 bases, with 13 bases remaining between them.

The chain uses TRBV27 and TRBJ1-5, with a possible D match to TRBD1 (5 bases). CDR1 and CDR2 from the germline V gene are MNHEY and SMNVEV (reference sequence). CDR3 size: 13 residues. Trimming cost V 7 bases and J 7 bases, with 14 bases left between them. CDR3: CASMATRGQPQHF. DNA of the CDR3: TGTGCCAGCATGGCAACCCGGGGGCAGCCCCAGCATTTT.